The T cell receptor (beta chain) under discussion was sequenced for a study of T cell responses to AZD1222 COVID-19 vaccine. Germline V gene sequence: CDR1 MRHNA, CDR2 SNTAGT. V was clipped by 5 bases and J by 7 bases; unmatched bases: 7. The CDR3 totals 14 residues. Study-level findings and limits: A reported finding is that nearly half of spike-specific TCRs target unmutated variant regions. Donors, mostly white British, included more females; clonal diversity was possibly underestimated. Vaccine-associated CD4 TCRs spanned spike, dominant at 160-218 and 743-854.

Some clones are missing from TCRdb's copy, which holds only in-frame ones; the method was immunoSEQ multiplex PCR. The profile shows about 120,000 clones, roughly 90% of them singletons. As concerns this clone: What it binds is not known.

The chain recombines TRBV6-4 with TRBJ2-1; the match to TRBD2 covers 8 bases. The receptor comes from an adult in good health. The material sequenced was peripheral blood, taken on day 0 of MenACWY control vaccination. The CDR3 DNA reads TGTGCCAGCAGTCGCACTAGCGGTTTTAATGAGCAGTTCTTC. This encodes CASSRTSGFNEQFF.